The 32 T cell receptor beta chains below all came from one sample that was sequenced in a study of cytomegalovirus exposure and HLA in healthy donors. PCR used 60 Vbeta primers and 13 Jbeta primers. Data came from immunoSEQ multiplex PCR; TCRdb stores just in-frame clones and leaves some out. This table has around 130,000 clones, approximately 91% appearing once. The source material was PBMCs. These receptors were taken from a woman between 40 and 55 years old in good health and CMV-seronegative.

The chain is built from TRBV7-9 and TRBJ2-2, with D possibly being TRBD1 (5 bases). The CDR3 totals 15 residues. Germline V gene sequence: CDR1 SEHNR, CDR2 FQNEAQ (reference sequence). V lost 3 bases to trimming and J lost 2 bases, with 10 bases between them. The CDR3 DNA follows: TGTGCCAGCAGCTTGAAGACAGTCAACACCGGGGAGCTGTTTTTT. This sequence encodes CASSLKTVNTGELFF.

The V call is TRBV11-1, the J call TRBJ1-1; 9 positions match TRBD1. V gave up 5 bases and J gave up 5 bases; unmatched junction bases: 9. CDR3 length: 15 amino acids. CDR1 SGHAT and CDR2 FQDESV come from the germline V gene (reference sequence). In nucleotides, the CDR3 is TGTGCCAGCAGCGGACGGGACAGGGTTAGGACTGAAGCTTTCTTT. Amino acid sequence: CASSGRDRVRTEAFF.

The chain couples TRBV19 to TRBJ2-5; D might be TRBD1 (6 bases). The J call may be faulty, since TRBJ2-7 better matches the DNA end. The germline gives CDR1 LNHDA, CDR2 SQIVND (reference sequence). The CDR3 is 14 amino acids. The CDR3 loop reads CASSPWTAPYEQYF. CDR3 DNA: TGTGCCAGTTCCCCATGGACAGCTCCCTACGAGCAGTACTTC.

The rearrangement joins TRBV27 to TRBJ2-1, with D possibly TRBD2 on 6 matching bases. CDR1 is MNHEY, CDR2 SMNVEV, per germline (reference sequence). V lost 5 bases, J lost 5 bases, and 16 bases lay in between. This CDR3 has 15 residues. The DNA of the CDR3 is TGTGCCAGCAGTGCGGGGACTGAGGGCAACAATGAGCAGTTCTTC. Protein: CASSAGTEGNNEQFF.

This sequence joins TRBV28 and TRBJ2-7, with 11 positions matching TRBD1. This CDR3 is 17 amino acids long. Germline V gives CDR1 MDHEN, CDR2 SYDVKM. V trimming: 4 bases; J trimming: 3 bases; junction bases outside the gene matches: 11. CDR3 region: CASSSLGQGERRYEQYF. For the CDR3, the DNA is TGTGCCAGCAGTTCCCTGGGACAGGGGGAAAGACGCTACGAGCAGTACTTC. Variable domain in full (rest from reference TRBV28 and TRBJ2-7): DVKVTQSSRYLVKRTGEKVFLECVQDMDHENMFWYRQDPGLGLRLIYFSYDVKMKEKGDIPEGYSVSREKKERFSLILESASTNQTSMYLCASSSLGQGERRYEQYFGPGTRLTVT.

The chain employs TRBV7-2 and TRBJ1-2, with D hard to call. This CDR3 contains 13 residues. The germline gives CDR1 SGHTA, CDR2 FQGNSA. The V end lost 4 bases, the J end lost 6 bases, and 12 bases lay between the germline ends. CDR3 protein: CASSSAALDGYTF. In DNA form, the CDR3 reads TGTGCCAGCAGCTCCGCCGCGCTTGATGGCTACACCTTC.

The V gene is TRBV11-2, the J gene TRBJ1-5, with TRBD1 as a possible D gene (5 bases). V was trimmed by 5 bases and J by 4 bases, leaving 15 bases between them. CDR1 and CDR2 from the germline V gene are SGHAT and FQNNGV. This CDR3 is built from 15 residues. The CDR3: CASSPAGVPNQPQHF. The CDR3 bases are TGTGCCAGCAGCCCTGCGGGGGTACCTAATCAGCCCCAGCATTTT.

The CDR3 here is CASSLGGEASYEQYF. The DNA for the CDR3 is TGTGCCAGCAGTTTGGGAGGGGAGGCCTCCTACGAGCAGTACTTC. The chain has TRBV7-6 and TRBJ2-7, with 7 nucleotides matching TRBD2. CDR1 and CDR2 from the germline V gene are SGHVS and FNYEAQ. The CDR3 has 15 amino acids. Trimming cost V 6 bases and J 0 bases; bases outside gene matches: 8.

The chain employs TRBV4-3 and TRBJ1-5; no firm D call. This CDR3 contains 13 residues. From germline, CDR1 is LGHNA and CDR2 YSLEER. Trimming took off 2 bases at V and 5 bases at J, with 7 bases between the two ends. The CDR3 bases are TGCGCCAGCAGCCAAATGGGAGATCAGCCCCAGCATTTT. This encodes CASSQMGDQPQHF.

The chain is built from TRBV9 and TRBJ2-1, with 13 bases lining up with TRBD2. The germline V gene encodes CDR1 SGDLS and CDR2 YYNGEE. J lost 9 bases, V lost 2 bases, and 8 bases had no gene match. This CDR3 is built from 16 residues. CDR3 nucleotides: TGTGCCAGCAGCGTTGAAGGGACTAGCGGGATGGCTGAGCAGTTCTTC. Protein: CASSVEGTSGMAEQFF.

The chain carries TRBV19 and TRBJ2-3; 8 bases line up with TRBD2. This CDR3 has 17 residues. V lost 1 base and J lost 5; bases outside the gene matches: 11. The germline V gene has CDR1 LNHDA and CDR2 SQIVND (reference sequence). CDR3 residues: CASSIASGTRAKDTQYF. CDR3 in DNA: TGTGCCAGTAGTATAGCCTCCGGGACTAGGGCTAAAGATACGCAGTATTTT.

The chain recombines TRBV2 with TRBJ1-6, with a possible D match to TRBD1 (6 bases). CDR1 and CDR2 (germline): SNHLY, FYNNEI. The CDR3 length is 12 residues. The ends were cut back, 7 bases at V and 10 bases at J, with 11 bases in the middle. CDR3 DNA: TGTGCCAGCACCTCGGGACAATCACCCCTCCACTTT. This gives the protein CASTSGQSPLHF.

The CDR3 coding sequence is TGTGCCAGCAGCCCGGGCGTGGACAGTGCGAACACCGGGGAGCTGTTTTTT. This gives the protein CASSPGVDSANTGELFF. V is TRBV7-9 and J is TRBJ2-2; maybe TRBD1 (6 bases). Germline lookup yields CDR1 SEHNR and CDR2 FQNEAQ (reference sequence). Trimming stripped 5 bases from V and 0 bases from J, with 16 bases between. The CDR3 is 17 amino acids.

This clone came up once. The CDR3 loop reads CASSAVGTAPYEQYF. For the CDR3, the DNA is TGCGCCAGCAGTGCTGTCGGGACAGCCCCCTACGAGCAGTACTTC. The rearrangement joins TRBV10-1 to TRBJ2-5, with 7 bases matching TRBD1. The J call may be faulty, since TRBJ2-7 better matches the DNA end. Looked up from germline, CDR1 is WNHNN and CDR2 is SYGVQD (reference sequence). The CDR3 totals 15 residues.

J is TRBJ2-1 and V is TRBV6-1, with D unresolved. Looked up from germline, CDR1 is MNHNS and CDR2 is SASEGT. The CDR3 runs 14 residues. Deletions cut 2 bases from V and 8 bases from J, with 13 bases between. CDR3 nucleotide sequence: TGTGCCAGCAGTGAAAGTGTGTGGCTCTATGAGCAGTTCTTC. Translation: CASSESVWLYEQFF.

In this sample, this clone turned up once. V and J are TRBV5-1 and TRBJ2-3; possibly TRBD2 for D (5 bases). The germline V gene encodes CDR1 SGHRS and CDR2 YFSETQ. With 4 bases removed from V and 2 bases from J, the gap between germline ends came to 14 bases. The CDR3 length is 15 residues. Here the CDR3 DNA reads TGCGCCAGCAGCGCGTCTGCGGGTACCACAGATACGCAGTATTTT. This encodes CASSASAGTTDTQYF.

V and J are TRBV5-1 and TRBJ1-2; tentative D call: TRBD1 (5 bases). CDR1 and CDR2 (germline): SGHRS, YFSETQ. The CDR3 is made up of 13 amino acids. Trimming took 0 bases from V and 6 from J, leaving 9 bases between them. The CDR3 DNA follows: TGCGCCAGCAGCTTGGATCGGGGGAATGGCTACACCTTC. Translation: CASSLDRGNGYTF.

This clone has only one observation. CDR3 bases: TGTGCCAGCAGCTTAATTAGCGGATCGAACACCGGGGAGCTGTTTTTT. It is translated as CASSLISGSNTGELFF. This sequence joins TRBV7-8 and TRBJ2-2; D perhaps matches TRBD2 (6 bases). Trimming shortened V by 2 bases and J by 0 bases, and 10 bases separated the two germline ends. CDR3 length: 16 residues. CDR1 is SGHVS and CDR2 is FQNEAQ in the germline V gene.

A few counts support this clone. J is TRBJ2-7 and V is TRBV5-8, with D possibly matching TRBD1 (6 bases). V lost 1 base, J lost 3 bases, and 14 bases lay in between. The CDR3 length is 15 residues. Germline V gives CDR1 SGHTS, CDR2 YDEGEE. As DNA, the CDR3 is TGTGCCAGCAGCTTGCCTACGGGACACCACTACGAGCAGTACTTC. This encodes CASSLPTGHHYEQYF.

V and J are TRBV5-6 and TRBJ2-1, with 10 positions matching TRBD2. CDR3 length: 14 amino acids. V lost 2 bases and J lost 8; bases outside the gene matches: 4. CDR1 is SGHDT and CDR2 is YYEEEE in the germline V gene. CDR3 amino acids: CASSLLAGYDEQFF. In DNA, the CDR3 is TGTGCCAGCAGCTTACTAGCGGGATATGATGAGCAGTTCTTC. Using reference TRBV5-6 and TRBJ2-1 for the parts outside the CDR3, the full variable domain is DAGVTQSPTHLIKTRGQQVTLRCSPKSGHDTVSWYQQALGQGPQFIFQYYEEEERQRGNFPDRFSGHQFPNYSSELNVNALLLGDSALYLCASSLLAGYDEQFFGPGTRLTVL.

The CDR3 sequence: CASSVGGLAGAYEQYF. The DNA of the CDR3 is TGTGCCAGCAGCGTAGGGGGACTAGCGGGGGCCTACGAGCAGTACTTC. The V gene is TRBV9, the J gene TRBJ2-7, with TRBD2 identical over 14 bases. Germline CDR1 SGDLS, CDR2 YYNGEE. CDR3 length: 16 amino acids. V was pared by 0 bases and J by 2 bases, with 1 base of the junction left unmatched.

The rearrangement uses TRBV2 and TRBJ2-7; maybe TRBD1 (5 bases). In germline, CDR1 is SNHLY, CDR2 FYNNEI. The CDR3 loop spans 14 amino acids. Trimming took 7 bases from V and 2 from J, leaving 15 bases between them. CDR3 region: CASTNQGLPYEQYF. As DNA, the CDR3 is TGTGCCAGCACCAATCAGGGTTTGCCCTACGAGCAGTACTTC.

This chain links TRBV7-9 with TRBJ2-7, with a weak D call TRBD2 (5 bases). V was trimmed by 3 bases and J by 3 bases, leaving 12 bases between them. The germline CDR1 and CDR2 sequences are SEHNR and FQNEAQ (reference sequence). This CDR3 region has 14 residues. Written as DNA, the CDR3 is TGTGCCAGCAGCTTCCGGGGTTCACACTACGAGCAGTACTTC. Translated: CASSFRGSHYEQYF.

The rearrangement uses TRBV27 and TRBJ2-4; the match to TRBD2 covers 7 bases. Trimming took 2 bases from V and 1 from J; bases not matched to a gene: 5. The CDR3 loop spans 16 amino acids. CDR1 MNHEY and CDR2 SMNVEV come from the germline V gene (reference sequence). CDR3 sequence reads: CASSLGPAGAKNIQYF. The CDR3 DNA is TGTGCCAGCAGTTTAGGGCCAGCGGGGGCCAAAAACATTCAGTACTTC.

The CDR3 bases are TGTGCCAGCAATGGACAGGGAAGGGGGGAGACCCAGTACTTC. Encoded protein: CASNGQGRGETQYF. The chain combines TRBV6-5 with TRBJ2-5; 8 bases align to TRBD1. The length of the CDR3 is 14 residues. Trimming removed 7 bases from V and 5 bases from J; junction bases left unmatched: 9. CDR1 MNHEY and CDR2 SVGAGI come from the germline V gene.

The chain recombines TRBV7-9 with TRBJ2-2; D gene unclear. The germline V gene has CDR1 SEHNR and CDR2 FQNEAQ (reference sequence). V gave up 5 bases and J gave up 2 bases, with 6 bases separating them. The CDR3 contains 13 residues. The CDR3 protein is CASSVSNTGELFF. In DNA, the CDR3 is TGTGCCAGCAGCGTGAGTAACACCGGGGAGCTGTTTTTT.

The chain carries TRBV5-1 and TRBJ2-2; TRBD2 matches at 11 bases. In germline, CDR1 is SGHRS, CDR2 YFSETQ. The J segment lost 4 bases and the V segment lost 4 bases, leaving 6 bases of the junction unmatched. The CDR3 consists of 16 residues. CDR3 sequence: CASSAPSGRTTGELFF. The DNA of the CDR3 is TGCGCCAGCAGCGCCCCTAGCGGGAGGACCACCGGGGAGCTGTTTTTT.

This chain uses TRBV7-9 with TRBJ2-2, with D unresolved. Germline V gene lookup returns CDR1 SEHNR and CDR2 FQNEAQ (reference sequence). V was trimmed by 8 bases and J by 0 bases, leaving 10 bases between them. The CDR3 is made up of 14 amino acids. CDR3 region: CASSRLANTGELFF. DNA of the CDR3: TGTGCCAGCTCTAGGCTGGCGAACACCGGGGAGCTGTTTTTT. Full variable domain (outside the CDR3, taken from reference TRBV7-9 and TRBJ2-2): DTGVSQNPRHKITKRGQNVTFRCDPISEHNRLYWYRQTLGQGPEFLTYFQNEAQLEKSRLLSDRFSAERPKGSFSTLEIQRTEQGDSAMYLCASSRLANTGELFFGEGSRLTVL.

This chain connects TRBV6-1 to TRBJ2-3; 11 bases align to TRBD2. The CDR3 has 14 amino acids. Trimming cost V 6 bases and J 4 bases; bases outside gene matches: 3. In germline, CDR1 is MNHNS, CDR2 SASEGT. CDR3 bases: TGTGCCAGCAGGCGACTAGCGGGACCAGATACGCAGTATTTT. This gives the protein CASRRLAGPDTQYF.

The CDR3 nucleotides read TGCGCCAGCAGCTTAGACACAAACACCGGGGAGCTGTTTTTT. It yields the protein CASSLDTNTGELFF. The rearrangement uses TRBV5-1 and TRBJ2-2; D is uncertain. The CDR3 spans 14 residues. Trimming pared 2 bases from V and 2 bases from J, leaving 7 bases between. CDR1 and CDR2 from the germline V gene are SGHRS and YFSETQ.

The chain joins TRBV2 to TRBJ1-5, with 7 bases that match TRBD1. J gave up 0 bases and V 6 bases, and 11 bases lay outside the gene matches. The CDR3 sequence is 17 residues long. Per the germline V gene, CDR1 is SNHLY and CDR2 is FYNNEI. In DNA, the CDR3 is TGTGCCAGCAGCGAGGCGACAGGGATCCTTAGCAATCAGCCCCAGCATTTT. Residues: CASSEATGILSNQPQHF.

V gene TRBV2 combines with J gene TRBJ1-5; D is unresolved. CDR3 length: 14 residues. CDR1 SNHLY and CDR2 FYNNEI come from the germline V gene. V was trimmed by 2 bases and J by 6 bases, leaving 11 bases between them. CDR3 region: CASSEWAYTQPQHF. The CDR3 region has the DNA TGTGCCAGCAGTGAATGGGCGTATACTCAGCCCCAGCATTTT.